This TCR beta chain was captured in a study of persistence of HIV-infected CD4 T cells. General study findings and limits: Degenerate expanded CDR3beta sequences were enriched among CMV- and Gag-responding cells.

This clone was found once. The antigen is undetermined. Overlapping HIV-1 Gag 15-mer peptides at approximately 1 ug per peptide per mL were used. CD40L-negative CD69-negative CD45RO-high memory CD4+ T cells were sorted as populations depleted of antigen-responding cells. Inclusion required CMV-positive serology and CD4+ counts above 400 cells/uL. The immunoSEQ assay was version 4, run in survey mode. Measured with immunoSEQ multiplex PCR; TCRdb has only the in-frame clones, and not every one. The sample has some 39,000 clones, 75% to 90% seen once. V was clipped by 0 bases and J by 6 bases; unmatched bases: 3. This CDR3 is built from 14 residues. From germline, CDR1 is LGHDT and CDR2 YNNKEL (reference sequence).

The chain uses TRBV3-1 (or the pseudogene TRBV3-2) and TRBJ1-1, with 8 bases aligning to TRBD1. The source material was cultured CD4+ T cells from PBMCs, sampled from a patient who received antiretroviral therapy. The sequence came from an adult with HIV. The donor label of this sample is uncertain. Here the CDR3 DNA reads TGTGCCAGCAGCCAAGATAACAGGGGGGCTGAAGCTTTCTTT. Translated, it gives CASSQDNRGAEAFF.